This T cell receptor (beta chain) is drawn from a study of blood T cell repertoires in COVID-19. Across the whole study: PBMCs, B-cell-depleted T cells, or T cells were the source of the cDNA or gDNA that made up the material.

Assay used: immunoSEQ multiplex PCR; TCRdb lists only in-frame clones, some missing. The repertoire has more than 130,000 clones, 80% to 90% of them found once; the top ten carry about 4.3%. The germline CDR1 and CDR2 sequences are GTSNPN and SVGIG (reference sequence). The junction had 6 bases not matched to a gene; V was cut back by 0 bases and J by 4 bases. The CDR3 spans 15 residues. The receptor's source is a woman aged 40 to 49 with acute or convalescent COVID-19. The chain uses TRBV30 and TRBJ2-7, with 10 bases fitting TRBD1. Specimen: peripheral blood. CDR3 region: CAWSVGGTGAYEQYF. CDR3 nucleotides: TGTGCCTGGAGTGTGGGCGGGACAGGGGCTTACGAGCAGTACTTC.